These 11 T cell receptor beta chains were all obtained from the same sample, sequenced in a study of vaccination and CD4 T cells after COVID-19. Time point defined: late sampling 161 to 241 days after vaccination in a few convalescent patients. TCRdb ran MiXCR on the PCR reads and lists one entry per CDR3 protein. The sample lists 30,000 or so distinct CDR3 sequences, around 49% occurring once. The sample here was CD4+ T cells from blood, taken about 7 months after SARS-CoV-2 vaccination. These receptors originate from a human donor who had recovered from COVID-19.

This clonotype was picked up a small number of times. This sequence joins TRBV27 and TRBJ2-1; D is perhaps TRBD2 (6 bases). Germline loops: CDR1 MNHEY, CDR2 SMNVEV (reference sequence). The V end lost 2 bases, the J end lost 3 bases, and 8 bases lay between the germline ends. This CDR3 is 14 amino acids long. CDR3 amino acids: CASSLPGDYNEQFF. Here the CDR3 DNA reads TGTGCCAGCAGTTTACCGGGAGACTACAATGAGCAGTTCTTC.

CDR3 region: CASSFPEASDVEQYF. Written as DNA, the CDR3 is TGTGCCAGCAGCTTCCCCGAGGCTAGCGACGTCGAGCAGTACTTC. The V and J genes are TRBV7-9 and TRBJ2-7; perhaps TRBD2 as D (6 bases). The germline V gene encodes CDR1 SEHNR and CDR2 FQNEAQ (reference sequence). The CDR3 has 15 amino acids. With 3 bases removed from V and 6 bases from J, the gap between germline ends came to 18 bases.

This clonotype was found once. The chain couples TRBV27 to TRBJ2-3, with 8 positions matching TRBD2. V shed 1 base and J 5 bases; nucleotides not matched to a gene: 14. Germline V gene sequence: CDR1 MNHEY, CDR2 SMNVEV (reference sequence). The length of the CDR3 is 18 residues. The chain's CDR3 is CASSLLFPRGGFVDTQYF. The CDR3 nucleotides read TGTGCCAGCAGTTTATTATTCCCTCGGGGGGGCTTCGTAGATACGCAGTATTTT.

V and J are TRBV6-1 and TRBJ2-7; D call uncertain. The germline gives CDR1 MNHNS, CDR2 SASEGT. This CDR3 has 14 residues. The V gene lost 7 bases and the J gene lost 2 bases, with 15 bases spanning the gap. The CDR3 protein is CASKIGGMTYEQYF. Here the CDR3 DNA reads TGTGCCAGCAAGATTGGCGGAATGACCTACGAGCAGTACTTC.

This sequence joins TRBV6-1 and TRBJ2-1; TRBD2 aligns across 12 bases. The germline CDR1 and CDR2 sequences are MNHNS and SASEGT. The CDR3 spans 15 residues. The J segment lost 6 bases and the V segment lost 5 bases, leaving 5 bases of the junction unmatched. In nucleotides, the CDR3 is TGTGCCAGCAGTCCCGGACTAGCGGGAAGCAATGAGCAGTTCTTC. Translated, it gives CASSPGLAGSNEQFF.

The genes are TRBV7-6 and TRBJ2-7; TRBD1 aligns across 10 bases. The V gene's germline CDR1 is SGHVS and CDR2 FNYEAQ. The CDR3 consists of 14 residues. V shed 5 bases and J 6 bases; nucleotides not matched to a gene: 7. The CDR3 bases are TGTGCCAGCAGCCGCCGGGACAGGGGCGCCGAGCAGTACTTC. Protein: CASSRRDRGAEQYF.

The J gene is TRBJ1-2, the V gene TRBV20-1; 9 bases are a match to TRBD1. CDR3 length: 14 residues. Germline assignment: CDR1 DFQATT and CDR2 SNEGSKA (reference sequence). Trimming at V came to 8 bases and at J to 6 bases, leaving 13 bases not matched to a gene. The CDR3 is CSMLVGTGPHGYTF. The CDR3 region has the DNA TGCAGTATGCTAGTCGGGACAGGGCCCCATGGCTACACCTTC.

The rearrangement joins TRBV6-4 to TRBJ1-1, with 10 bases lining up with TRBD1. With V trimmed by 2 bases and J by 5 bases, 11 bases remained unmatched. Germline loops: CDR1 MRHNA, CDR2 SNTAGT. This CDR3 has 17 amino acids. The CDR3 sequence: CASSDRQGARSRTEAFF. For the CDR3, the DNA is TGTGCCAGCAGTGACCGACAGGGGGCGCGGAGTAGAACTGAAGCTTTCTTT.

The table lists this clonotype with a few counts. The genes are TRBV27 and TRBJ1-2; TRBD1 matches at 8 bases. V shed 8 bases and J 6 bases; nucleotides not matched to a gene: 8. CDR1 and CDR2 (germline): MNHEY, SMNVEV (reference sequence). The CDR3 totals 13 residues. CDR3 loop: CASRLGTGHGYTF. The DNA of the CDR3 is TGTGCCAGCCGTCTCGGGACAGGTCATGGCTACACCTTC.

This clonotype appeared once. The gene calls are TRBV5-1 and TRBJ2-3; 11 bases are shared with TRBD2. Germline V lookup: CDR1 SGHRS, CDR2 YFSETQ. The CDR3 consists of 19 residues. V lost 4 bases and J lost 4; bases outside the gene matches: 17. The CDR3 DNA is TGCGCCAGCAGCAGTAGGGGACTTAGCGGGAGGGTAGGCGCAGATACGCAGTATTTT. The encoded protein is CASSSRGLSGRVGADTQYF.

The chain combines TRBV27 with TRBJ1-6; no firm D call. Trimming left V 4 bases short and J 5 bases short, with 12 bases between. Germline assignment: CDR1 MNHEY and CDR2 SMNVEV (reference sequence). The CDR3 consists of 15 residues. The CDR3: CASSSTGFDNSPLHF. The CDR3 region has the DNA TGTGCCAGCAGTTCAACGGGTTTTGATAATTCACCCCTCCACTTT.